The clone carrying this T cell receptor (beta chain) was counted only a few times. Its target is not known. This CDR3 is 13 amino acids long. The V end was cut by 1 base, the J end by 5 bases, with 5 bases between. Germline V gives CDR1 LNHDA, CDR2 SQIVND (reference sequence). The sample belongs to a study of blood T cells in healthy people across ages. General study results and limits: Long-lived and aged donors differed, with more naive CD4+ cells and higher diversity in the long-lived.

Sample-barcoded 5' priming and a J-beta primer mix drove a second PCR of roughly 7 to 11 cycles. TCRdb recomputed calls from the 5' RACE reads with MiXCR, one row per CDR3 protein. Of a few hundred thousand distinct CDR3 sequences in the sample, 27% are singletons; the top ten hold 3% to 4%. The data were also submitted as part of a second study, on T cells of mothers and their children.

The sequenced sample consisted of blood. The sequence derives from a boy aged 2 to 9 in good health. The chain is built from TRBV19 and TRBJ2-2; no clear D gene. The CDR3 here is CASSIGITGELFF. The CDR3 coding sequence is TGTGCCAGTAGTATAGGTATTACCGGGGAGCTGTTTTTT.